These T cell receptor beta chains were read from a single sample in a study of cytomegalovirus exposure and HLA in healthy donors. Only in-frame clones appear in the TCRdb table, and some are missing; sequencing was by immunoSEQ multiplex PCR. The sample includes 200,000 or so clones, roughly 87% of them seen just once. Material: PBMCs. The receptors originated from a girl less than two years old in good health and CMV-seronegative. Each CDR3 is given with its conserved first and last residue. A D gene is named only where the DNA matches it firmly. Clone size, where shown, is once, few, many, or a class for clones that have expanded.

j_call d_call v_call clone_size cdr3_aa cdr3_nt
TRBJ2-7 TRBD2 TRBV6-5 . CASSYSAGGGYEQYF TGTGCCAGCAGTTACTCAGCGGGAGGGGGCTACGAGCAGTACTTC
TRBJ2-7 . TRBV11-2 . CASSLERGSYEQYF TGTGCCAGCAGCTTAGAGCGGGGCTCCTACGAGCAGTACTTC
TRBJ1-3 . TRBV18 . CASSSSGTTGNTIYF TGTGCCAGCTCATCCTCCGGGACAACTGGAAACACCATATATTTT
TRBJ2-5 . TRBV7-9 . CASSFGVQETQYF TGTGCCAGCAGCTTCGGGGTCCAAGAGACCCAGTACTTC
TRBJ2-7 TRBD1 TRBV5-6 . CASSRGQPYEQYF TGTGCCAGCAGCAGGGGACAGCCCTACGAGCAGTACTTC
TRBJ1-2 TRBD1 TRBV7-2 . CASSLAGTGGYGYTF TGTGCCAGCAGCTTAGCTGGGACAGGAGGCTATGGCTACACCTTC
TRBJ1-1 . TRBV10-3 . CAIRSEEWTEAFF TGTGCCATCAGGTCCGAGGAGTGGACTGAAGCTTTCTTT
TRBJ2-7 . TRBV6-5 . CASSYHRDREQYF TGTGCCAGCAGTTACCACAGGGATCGGGAGCAGTACTTC
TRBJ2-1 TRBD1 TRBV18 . CASSPGTGFYNEQFF TGTGCCAGCTCACCCGGGACAGGGTTTTACAATGAGCAGTTCTTC
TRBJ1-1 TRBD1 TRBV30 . CAWKQGRNTEAFF TGTGCCTGGAAACAGGGGCGGAACACTGAAGCTTTCTTT
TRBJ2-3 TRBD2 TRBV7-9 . CASSRTSGVFRGTDTQYF TGTGCCAGCAGCCGGACTAGCGGGGTGTTCCGGGGCACAGATACGCAGTATTTT
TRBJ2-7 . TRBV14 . CASSLHSYEQYF TGTGCCAGCAGCCTTCACTCCTACGAGCAGTACTTC
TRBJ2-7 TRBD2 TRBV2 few CASRIERGNAREQYF TGTGCCAGCAGGATCGAGCGGGGTAACGCTCGCGAGCAGTACTTC
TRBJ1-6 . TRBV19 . CASTIDRQGRSPLHF TGTGCCAGTACCATCGATCGGCAGGGTCGTTCACCCCTCCACTTT
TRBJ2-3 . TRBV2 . CASINRWSHLTYTQYF TGTGCCAGCATCAACAGATGGTCCCACCTCACTTATACGCAGTATTTT
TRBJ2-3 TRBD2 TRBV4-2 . CASSQDSGGPGDTQYF TGTGCCAGCAGCCAAGATTCGGGGGGGCCCGGCGACACGCAGTATTTT
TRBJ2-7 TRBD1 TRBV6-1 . CASSTGLGYEQYF TGTGCCAGCTCGACAGGGTTGGGTTACGAGCAGTACTTC
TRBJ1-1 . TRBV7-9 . CASSLSGQGFNTEAFF TGTGCCAGCAGCTTAAGTGGGCAGGGGTTCAACACTGAAGCTTTCTTT
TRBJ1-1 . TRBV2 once CAPLAGVEGTEAFF TGTGCCCCCCTCGCAGGGGTTGAGGGCACTGAAGCTTTCTTT
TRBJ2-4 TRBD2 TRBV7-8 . CASSSRLAGIYIQYF TGTGCCAGCAGCTCCCGACTAGCGGGGATTTACATTCAGTACTTC
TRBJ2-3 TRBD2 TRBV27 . CASSLWTSGTDTQYF TGTGCCAGCAGTTTATGGACTAGCGGGACAGATACGCAGTATTTT
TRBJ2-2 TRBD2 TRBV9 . CASSVAGGTGELFF TGTGCCAGCAGCGTAGCCGGGGGGACCGGGGAGCTGTTTTTT
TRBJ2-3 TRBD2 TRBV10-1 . CASRSGGVGDTQYF TGCGCCAGCCGTAGCGGGGGGGTAGGAGATACGCAGTATTTT
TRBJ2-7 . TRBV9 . CASSDPAVSYEQYF TGTGCCAGCAGCGACCCAGCGGTATCCTACGAGCAGTACTTC
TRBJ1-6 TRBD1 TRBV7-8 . CASSLGRTGDNSPLHF TGTGCCAGCAGCCTAGGAAGGACAGGGGATAATTCACCCCTCCACTTT
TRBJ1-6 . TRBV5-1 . CASSLAGRPSNSPLHF TGCGCCAGCAGCCTGGCCGGCAGGCCATCGAATTCACCCCTCCACTTC
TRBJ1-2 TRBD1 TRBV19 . CASSSMLDRGYGYTF TGTGCCAGTAGTTCCATGTTAGACAGGGGGTATGGCTACACCTTC
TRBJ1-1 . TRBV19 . CASSFSVNTEAFF TGTGCCAGTAGTTTTTCCGTGAACACTGAAGCTTTCTTT
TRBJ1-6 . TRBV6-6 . CASSNAFNSPLHF TGTGCCAGCAGCAATGCGTTTAATTCACCCCTCCACTTT
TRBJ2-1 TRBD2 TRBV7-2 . CASSLMGLGLSSSYNEQFF TGTGCCAGCAGCTTAATGGGACTAGGTCTCTCCAGCTCCTACAATGAGCAGTTCTTC
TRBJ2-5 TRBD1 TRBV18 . CASSPATGGETQYF TGTGCCAGCTCACCGGCGACAGGGGGAGAGACCCAGTACTTC
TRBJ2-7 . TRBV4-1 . CASSQDAGGYEQYF TGCGCCAGCAGCCAAGATGCCGGGGGATACGAGCAGTACTTC
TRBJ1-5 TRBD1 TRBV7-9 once CASSLGWTGMKPQHF TGTGCCAGCAGCTTAGGATGGACAGGGATGAAGCCCCAGCATTTT
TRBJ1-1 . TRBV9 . CASSLRQDMNTEAFF TGTGCCAGCAGCTTACGACAGGACATGAACACTGAAGCTTTCTTT
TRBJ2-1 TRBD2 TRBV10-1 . CASSSSGRSYNEQFF TGCGCCAGCAGCTCTAGCGGGAGGTCTTACAATGAGCAGTTCTTC
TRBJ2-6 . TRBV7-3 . CASSLRETGANVLTF TGTGCCAGCAGCTTACGGGAAACTGGGGCCAACGTCCTGACTTTC
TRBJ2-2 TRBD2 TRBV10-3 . CAIGTSGGTNTGELFF TGTGCCATCGGGACTAGCGGGGGCACGAACACCGGGGAGCTGTTTTTT
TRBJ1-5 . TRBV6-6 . CASRSTMGAGQPQHF TGTGCCAGCAGGTCAACAATGGGGGCCGGCCAGCCCCAGCATTTT
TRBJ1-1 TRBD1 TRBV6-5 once CASMRQGDTEAFF TGTGCCAGCATGAGACAGGGGGACACTGAAGCTTTCTTT
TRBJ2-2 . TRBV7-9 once CASKRPGQSTGELFF TGTGCCAGCAAACGTCCGGGACAAAGCACCGGGGAGCTGTTTTTT
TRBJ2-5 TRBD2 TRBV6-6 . CASSYSGGPETQYF TGTGCCAGCAGTTACTCGGGAGGGCCAGAGACCCAGTACTTC
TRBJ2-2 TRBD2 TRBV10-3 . CASGGRDGNTGELFF TGTGCATCCGGCGGGAGAGATGGTAACACCGGGGAGCTGTTTTTT
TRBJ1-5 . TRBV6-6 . CASTVRGGADQPQHF TGTGCCAGCACCGTACGGGGGGGGGCAGATCAGCCCCAGCATTTT
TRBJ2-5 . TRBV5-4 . CASSFSSQETQYF TGTGCCAGCAGCTTTTCCTCCCAAGAGACCCAGTACTTC
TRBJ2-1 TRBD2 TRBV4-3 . CASSQGGGSFPDYNEQFF TGCGCCAGCAGCCAAGGGGGGGGGAGCTTCCCCGATTACAATGAGCAGTTCTTC
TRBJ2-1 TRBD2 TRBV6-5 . CASSYSLAGGHEQFF TGTGCCAGCAGTTACTCACTAGCGGGGGGGCATGAGCAGTTCTTC
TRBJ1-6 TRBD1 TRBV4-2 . CASSQDTGGWNSPLHF TGTGCCAGCAGCCAAGATACAGGGGGCTGGAATTCACCCCTCCACTTT
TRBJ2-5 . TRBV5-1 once CASSPGPQETQYF TGCGCCAGCAGCCCTGGGCCTCAAGAGACCCAGTACTTC
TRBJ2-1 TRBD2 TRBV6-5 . CASSYSPSGGYNEQFF TGTGCCAGCAGTTACTCCCCCAGCGGGGGTTACAATGAGCAGTTCTTC
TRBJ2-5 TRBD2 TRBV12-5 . CASGLVRASGGAKAETQYF TGTGCTAGTGGTTTGGTAAGGGCTAGCGGGGGGGCCAAAGCAGAGACCCAGTACTTC
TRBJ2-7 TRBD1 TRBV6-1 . CASSRDREVVYEQYF TGTGCCAGCAGTCGGGACAGGGAAGTTGTCTACGAGCAGTACTTC
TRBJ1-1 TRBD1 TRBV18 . CASSTFGQGDSTEAFF TGTGCCAGCTCAACCTTCGGACAGGGGGATTCCACTGAAGCTTTCTTT
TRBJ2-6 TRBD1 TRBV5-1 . CASSLGTGGLLSGANVLTF TGCGCCAGCAGCTTGGGGACAGGGGGCCTACTCTCTGGGGCCAACGTCCTGACTTTC